The 25 T cell receptor beta chains presented below share a single source sample, sequenced in a study of shared clonotypes between healthy human individuals. The assay was immunoSEQ multiplex PCR, and TCRdb's table has in-frame clones only and misses some. The sample lists approximately 330,000 clones, about 73% occurring once. Input material: memory CD4+ T cells sorted from blood. The subset here: CD45RA-negative fraction. These receptor sequences come from a man aged 30 to 39 in good health.

The rearrangement links TRBV9 to TRBJ2-1; 14 positions agree with TRBD2. Germline CDR1 SGDLS, CDR2 YYNGEE. The CDR3 has 18 residues. The V gene end was trimmed by 4 bases and the J gene end by 4 bases; junction bases not matched to a gene: 10. This CDR3 is CASSPAGTSGSLYNEQFF. Here the CDR3 DNA reads TGTGCCAGCAGCCCAGCAGGGACTAGCGGGAGTCTTTACAATGAGCAGTTCTTC.

The CDR3 DNA reads TGTGCCATCAGTTACGTCATGAACACTGAAGCTTTCTTT. The encoded protein is CAISYVMNTEAFF. The V gene is TRBV10-3, the J gene TRBJ1-1, with D unresolved. The CDR3 loop spans 13 amino acids. V lost 5 bases, J lost 0 bases, and 7 bases lay in between. Germline CDR1 ENHRY, CDR2 SYGVKD.

This clone has just one count. The chain combines TRBV27 with TRBJ2-7, with TRBD2 matching 9 bases. Germline CDR1 reads MNHEY; CDR2 reads SMNVEV (reference sequence). There are 20 residues in the CDR3. J lost 4 bases, V lost 2 bases, and 21 bases had no gene match. The CDR3 nucleotides are TGTGCCAGCAGTTTACGATGGCAGGTCGAGGTGGGCGGGAGGGCGTACGAGCAGTACTTC. The encoded protein is CASSLRWQVEVGGRAYEQYF.

The V gene is TRBV6-1, the J gene TRBJ1-5, with D maybe TRBD1 (5 bases). In germline, CDR1 is MNHNS, CDR2 SASEGT. Deletions cut 6 bases from V and 6 bases from J, with 12 bases between. The CDR3 runs to 13 residues. The CDR3 DNA reads TGTGCCAGCAGCGGACACAGCGGTCAGCCCCAGCATTTT. It codes for CASSGHSGQPQHF.

This clone was observed a few times. The rearrangement links TRBV2 to TRBJ2-1; maybe TRBD2 (6 bases). The CDR3 contains 17 residues. The V end lost 0 bases, the J end lost 6 bases, and 18 bases lay between the germline ends. The germline V gene encodes CDR1 SNHLY and CDR2 FYNNEI. CDR3 DNA: TGTGCCAGCAGTGAAGCGCTAGCGAGGATCTGGCCCAATGAGCAGTTCTTC. This gives the protein CASSEALARIWPNEQFF.

The V call is TRBV5-5, the J call TRBJ1-4; TRBD1 matches at 8 bases. After removal of 2 bases from V and 3 bases from J, the junction contained 9 bases not matched to a gene. CDR1 and CDR2 from the germline V gene are SGHKS and YYEKEE (reference sequence). This CDR3 has 17 amino acids. The CDR3 protein is CASSFQGAGIANEKLFF. CDR3 bases: TGTGCCAGCAGCTTCCAGGGGGCGGGCATTGCTAATGAAAAACTGTTTTTT. The full variable domain, in which reference TRBV5-5 and TRBJ1-4 provide the parts outside the CDR3, is DAGVTQSPTHLIKTRGQQVTLRCSPISGHKSVSWYQQVLGQGPQFIFQYYEKEERGRGNFPDRFSARQFPNYSSELNVNALLLGDSALYLCASSFQGAGIANEKLFFGSGTQLSVL.

The rearrangement uses TRBV5-1 and TRBJ2-1, with D perhaps TRBD2 (6 bases). The CDR3 has 14 residues. Trimming took 4 bases from V and 10 from J, leaving 18 bases between them. CDR1 is SGHRS and CDR2 is YFSETQ in the germline V gene. The CDR3 loop is CASSPGGESREQFF. DNA for the CDR3: TGCGCCAGCAGCCCGGGCGGGGAGTCGAGGGAGCAGTTCTTC.

This chain links TRBV7-8 with TRBJ2-1, with D maybe TRBD2 (5 bases). Germline V lookup: CDR1 SGHVS, CDR2 FQNEAQ. The CDR3 contains 15 residues. V was clipped by 5 bases and J by 2 bases, with 13 bases between them. CDR3 in amino acids: CASSLVTGTYNEQFF. The CDR3 DNA sequence: TGTGCCAGCAGCCTAGTGACCGGGACCTACAATGAGCAGTTCTTC. The entire variable domain, with the rest obtained from reference TRBV7-8 and TRBJ2-1, is as follows: GAGVSQSPRYKVAKRGQDVALRCDPISGHVSLFWYQQALGQGPEFLTYFQNEAQLDKSGLPSDRFFAERPEGSVSTLKIQRTQQEDSAVYLCASSLVTGTYNEQFFGPGTRLTVL.

The rearrangement uses TRBV5-1 and TRBJ1-1; maybe TRBD1 (5 bases). From germline, CDR1 is SGHRS and CDR2 YFSETQ. The CDR3 has 15 amino acids. V lost 0 bases and J 3 bases, leaving 12 bases between the germline ends. The CDR3 sequence: CASSLAVQGYTEAFF. CDR3 nucleotide sequence: TGCGCCAGCAGCTTGGCCGTTCAGGGATACACTGAAGCTTTCTTT.

This clone was observed a few times. V gene TRBV28 combines with J gene TRBJ1-5; D remains ambiguous. The CDR3 is 15 residues long. V gave up 6 bases and J gave up 0 bases, with 12 bases separating them. Germline CDR1 reads MDHEN; CDR2 reads SYDVKM. The CDR3: CASRAADYSNQPQHF. DNA for the CDR3: TGTGCCAGCAGAGCTGCGGATTATAGCAATCAGCCCCAGCATTTT.

V usage is TRBV4-1 and J usage is TRBJ2-3; D ambiguous. Trimming removed 4 bases at V and 14 bases at J, with 22 bases between. This CDR3 is built from 14 residues. Germline V gene data show CDR1 as MGHRA and CDR2 as YSYEKL. This CDR3 reads CASSPLWEKGTSYF. CDR3 coding DNA: TGCGCCAGCAGCCCCCTCTGGGAAAAAGGAACTTCGTATTTT.

The chain joins TRBV6-1 to TRBJ2-5; weak D call: TRBD2 (5 bases). This CDR3 is built from 13 residues. V gave up 4 bases and J gave up 3 bases, with 9 bases separating them. CDR1 is MNHNS, CDR2 SASEGT, per germline. CDR3: CASSGSVKETQYF. Written as DNA, the CDR3 is TGTGCCAGCAGTGGTAGCGTGAAAGAGACCCAGTACTTC.

The CDR3 DNA reads as TGTGCCAGCGGACGGGAGGGCCTTTCCAACGAGCAGTACTTC. The encoded protein is CASGREGLSNEQYF. The V gene is TRBV6-6, the J gene TRBJ2-7; the match to TRBD2 covers 8 bases. The CDR3 consists of 14 residues. J was trimmed by 5 bases and V by 8 bases; bases with no gene match: 11. Germline CDR1 MNHNY, CDR2 SVGAGI (reference sequence).

The J gene is TRBJ2-2, the V gene TRBV2; D is unclear. V was clipped by 3 bases and J by 8 bases, with 13 bases between them. The CDR3 has 14 residues. Germline loops: CDR1 SNHLY, CDR2 FYNNEI. The CDR3: CASSDLGEVGELFF. CDR3 in DNA: TGTGCCAGCAGTGATTTGGGTGAGGTAGGGGAGCTGTTTTTT. The full variable domain, its missing parts supplied by reference TRBV2 and TRBJ2-2, is EPEVTQTPSHQVTQMGQEVILRCVPISNHLYFYWYRQILGQKVEFLVSFYNNEISEKSEIFDDQFSVERPDGSNFTLKIRSTKLEDSAMYFCASSDLGEVGELFFGEGSRLTVL.

The rearrangement joins TRBV27 to TRBJ1-4; weak D call: TRBD1 (5 bases). This CDR3 has 11 amino acids. V lost 10 bases and J lost 8, with 11 bases in between. Per the germline V gene, CDR1 is MNHEY and CDR2 is SMNVEV (reference sequence). CDR3 coding DNA: TGTGCCACCGGGAAGGGGGAAAAACTGTTTTTT. Translation gives CATGKGEKLFF.

A single count supports this clone. This sequence joins TRBV10-2 and TRBJ2-7; 8 bases match TRBD1. CDR1 is WSHSY, CDR2 SAAADI, per germline. V was pared by 4 bases and J by 5 bases, with 7 bases of the junction left unmatched. CDR3 length equals 14 residues. The CDR3 nucleotides read TGCGCCAGCAGTGTAGTGACAGGGGACCACGAGCAGTACTTC. It yields the protein CASSVVTGDHEQYF.

The chain recombines TRBV7-2 with TRBJ2-1, with a weak D call TRBD1 (5 bases). CDR1 and CDR2 (germline): SGHTA, FQGNSA. V lost 6 bases, J lost 12 bases, and 21 bases lay in between. The CDR3 loop spans 14 amino acids. The CDR3 here is CASSSTPTGIGQFF. As DNA, the CDR3 is TGTGCCAGCAGTTCGACACCCACAGGTATTGGGCAGTTCTTC.

The CDR3 bases are TGTGCCATCAGCTCCGCGGAGCGGGCGGGAGATACGCAGTATTTT. Translation gives CAISSAERAGDTQYF. The genes are TRBV10-3 and TRBJ2-3; a possible D gene is TRBD2 (6 bases). Trimming took off 6 bases at V and 5 bases at J, with 18 bases between the two ends. The CDR3 extends over 15 amino acids. The germline gives CDR1 ENHRY, CDR2 SYGVKD.

The V call is TRBV6-4, the J call TRBJ2-1; 9 nucleotides align to TRBD2. Germline-derived CDR1 and CDR2 are MRHNA and SNTAGT. The ends lost 10 bases at V and 2 bases at J; junction bases unmatched: 9. This CDR3 spans 15 amino acids. CDR3: CANRVKREAYNEQFF. CDR3 coding DNA: TGTGCCAACAGGGTAAAGCGGGAGGCCTACAATGAGCAGTTCTTC.

The chain uses TRBV5-6 and TRBJ1-2; the D is unclear. This CDR3 is 13 amino acids long. Trimming took 1 base from V and 4 from J, leaving 8 bases between them. Germline CDR1 and CDR2: SGHDT and YYEEEE. CDR3: CASSLLQLYGYTF. Written as DNA, the CDR3 is TGTGCCAGCAGCTTGCTTCAGCTCTATGGCTACACCTTC.

This chain connects TRBV18 to TRBJ2-5, with D possibly matching TRBD2 (5 bases). The length of the CDR3 is 15 residues. The V gene lost 0 bases and the J gene lost 0 bases, with 8 bases spanning the gap. Germline V gene sequence: CDR1 KGHSH, CDR2 LQKENI. This CDR3 is CASSPPEEYQETQYF. The CDR3 DNA follows: TGTGCCAGCTCACCACCGGAGGAGTACCAAGAGACCCAGTACTTC.

The chain couples TRBV10-2 to TRBJ2-7, with 11 bases lining up with TRBD1. CDR1 is WSHSY, CDR2 SAAADI, per germline. The CDR3 totals 14 residues. V gave up 6 bases and J gave up 3 bases; unmatched junction bases: 4. CDR3 sequence reads: CASRTGTGGYEQYF. In nucleotides, the CDR3 is TGCGCCAGCAGGACCGGGACAGGGGGCTACGAGCAGTACTTC.

The genes are TRBV6-5 and TRBJ1-2, with 11 bases identical to TRBD1. V shed 6 bases, J shed 4 bases, and the junction held 7 bases outside the gene matches. CDR3 length: 15 residues. In germline, CDR1 is MNHEY, CDR2 SVGAGI. CDR3 coding DNA: TGTGCCAGCAGCCACGAGGGACAGGGGGTCTATGGCTACACCTTC. Residues: CASSHEGQGVYGYTF.

The gene calls are TRBV10-3 and TRBJ2-4; 10 positions agree with TRBD2. The V segment lost 2 bases and the J segment 4 bases; nucleotides outside the gene matches: 5. The CDR3 extends over 16 amino acids. Looked up from germline, CDR1 is ENHRY and CDR2 is SYGVKD. The CDR3 region has the DNA TGTGCCATCAGTGAGGAGGTAGCGGGAGGTAAAAACATTCAGTACTTC. This codes for CAISEEVAGGKNIQYF.

The chain uses TRBV25-1 and TRBJ2-5, with 11 bases matching TRBD2. The CDR3 length is 16 residues. The germline V gene has CDR1 MGHDK and CDR2 SYGVNS. Germline trimming cut 5 bases from V and 2 bases from J; bases unmatched to any gene: 7. CDR3 protein: CASSPLAGGRQETQYF. The CDR3 DNA reads as TGTGCCAGCAGTCCTCTAGCGGGAGGCAGGCAAGAGACCCAGTACTTC. The entire variable domain, with the rest obtained from reference TRBV25-1 and TRBJ2-5, is as follows: EADIYQTPRYLVIGTGKKITLECSQTMGHDKMYWYQQDPGMELHLIHYSYGVNSTEKGDLSSESTVSRIRTEHFPLTLESARPSHTSQYLCASSPLAGGRQETQYFGPGTRLLVL.